This TCR beta chain was captured by sequencing in a study of CD8 T cells in Susac syndrome. RNA amounts of roughly 0.45 to 1 ug underwent reverse transcription with random hexamers. The authors amplified TCR beta CDR3 across 54 Vbeta and 13 Jbeta using immunoSEQ multiplex PCR. A single record per CDR3 protein comes from TCRdb applying MiXCR to the immunoSEQ multiplex PCR reads. The sample lists more than 200,000 distinct CDR3 sequences; about 94% were seen once. The authors sequenced TCR beta from blood CD8+ and CD4+ T cells. Trimming left V 1 base short and J 6 bases short, with 16 bases between. Germline V gives CDR1 LNHNV, CDR2 YYDKDF (reference sequence). The CDR3 is 16 residues long.

Sample: CD8+ T cells from PBMCs. The J gene is TRBJ2-1, the V gene TRBV15, with D possibly called TRBD1 or TRBD2 (5 bases each). This sequence was found in a human donor with multiple sclerosis. The chain's CDR3 is CATSRGGLDGGNEQFF. The DNA of the CDR3 is TGTGCCACCAGCAGAGGGGGCCTAGATGGAGGCAATGAGCAGTTCTTC.